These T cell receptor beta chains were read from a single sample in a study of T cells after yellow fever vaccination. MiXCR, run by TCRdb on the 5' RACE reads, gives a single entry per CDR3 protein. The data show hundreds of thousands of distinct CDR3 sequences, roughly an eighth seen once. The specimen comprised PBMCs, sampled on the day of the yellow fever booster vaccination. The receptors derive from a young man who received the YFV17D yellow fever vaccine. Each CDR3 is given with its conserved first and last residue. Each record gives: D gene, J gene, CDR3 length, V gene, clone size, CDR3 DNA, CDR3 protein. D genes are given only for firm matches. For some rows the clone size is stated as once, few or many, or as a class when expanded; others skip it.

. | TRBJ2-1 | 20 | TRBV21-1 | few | TGTGCCAGCAGCAAAGCCCGAGGGGGGGACAAGCTGGGTTCCTACAATGAGCAGTTCTTC | CASSKARGGDKLGSYNEQFF
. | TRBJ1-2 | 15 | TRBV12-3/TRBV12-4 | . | TGTGCCAGCAGTCCCCACGCCTCAGTCTCTGGGGGCTACACCTTC | CASSPHASVSGGYTF
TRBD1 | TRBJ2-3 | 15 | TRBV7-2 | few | TGTGCCAGCAGCCACCAGGGGGCTAACACAGATACGCAGTATTTT | CASSHQGANTDTQYF
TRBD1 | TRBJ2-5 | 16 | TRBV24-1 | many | TGTGCCACCAGTGAGCCCCGGGACAGGGGACAAGAGACCCAGTACTTC | CATSEPRDRGQETQYF
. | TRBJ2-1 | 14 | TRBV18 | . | TGTGCCAGCTCAAACCTCCTGGAGCCCAATGAGCAGTTCTTC | CASSNLLEPNEQFF
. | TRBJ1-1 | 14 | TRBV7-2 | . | TGTGCCAGCAGCTTAGATGCGGGCGGCACTGAAGCTTTCTTT | CASSLDAGGTEAFF
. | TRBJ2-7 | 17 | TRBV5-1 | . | TGCGCCAGCAGCTCAGGGGCAGGCCGGACTAGGACGTACGAGCAGTACTTC | CASSSGAGRTRTYEQYF
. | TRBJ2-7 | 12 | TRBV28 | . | TGTGCCAGCAGTCTCCCTTTTAATGAGCAGTACTTC | CASSLPFNEQYF
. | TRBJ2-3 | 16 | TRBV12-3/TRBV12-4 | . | TGTGCCAGCAGTTCGACCCTTAGCGCCAGCACAGATACGCAGTATTTT | CASSSTLSASTDTQYF
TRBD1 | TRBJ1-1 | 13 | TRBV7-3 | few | TGTGCCAGCAGTAAATCTACGACAGGGTGGGTGGTTTTT | CASSKSTTGWVVF
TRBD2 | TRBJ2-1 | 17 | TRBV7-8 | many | TGTGCCAGCAGCTCGGGCCGACTAGCGGGAGCAGCAAATGAGCAGTTCTTC | CASSSGRLAGAANEQFF
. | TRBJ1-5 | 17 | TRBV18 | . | TGTGCCAGCTCACCCAGCCCGGAAATCAATAGCAATCAGCCCCAGCATTTT | CASSPSPEINSNQPQHF
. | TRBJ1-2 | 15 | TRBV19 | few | TGTGCCAGTAGTATCGCGCCGGCACAGGGTTTCGGCTACACCTTC | CASSIAPAQGFGYTF
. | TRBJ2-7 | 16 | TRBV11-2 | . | TGTGCCAGCAGCTTTAGGGGGGGCCTTAGCTCCTACGAGCAGTACTTC | CASSFRGGLSSYEQYF
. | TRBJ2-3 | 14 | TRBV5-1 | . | TGCGCCAGTATGACAGCCTCTATCACAGATACGCAGTATTTT | CASMTASITDTQYF
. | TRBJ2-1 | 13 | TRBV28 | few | TGTGCCAGCAGCCGGAGGACCAAACGGGAGCAGTTCTTC | CASSRRTKREQFF
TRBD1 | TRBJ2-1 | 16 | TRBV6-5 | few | TGTGCCAGCAGTTCCGGACAGGGGGTATTAGCGGACAAGCAGTTCTTC | CASSSGQGVLADKQFF
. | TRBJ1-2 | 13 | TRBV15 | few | TGTGCCACCAGCAGGACAGGCCCCCATGGCTACACCTTC | CATSRTGPHGYTF
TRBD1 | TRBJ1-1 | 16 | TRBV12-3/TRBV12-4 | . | TGTGCCAGCAGTTTAACCTTGGGACAGGGACGAACTGAAGCTTTCTTT | CASSLTLGQGRTEAFF
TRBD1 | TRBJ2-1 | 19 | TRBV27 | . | TGTGCCAGCAGTTTAGGGACAGGGTTTCCAGCAAGGTCCTACAATGAGCAGTTCTTC | CASSLGTGFPARSYNEQFF
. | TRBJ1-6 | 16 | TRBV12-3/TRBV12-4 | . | TGTGCCAGCAGTGAGACCGAAACCGGGGTTAGTTCACCCCTCCACTTT | CASSETETGVSSPLHF
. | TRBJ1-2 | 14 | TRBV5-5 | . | TGTGCCAGCAGCGGGGGCGGACCCTCCTATGGCTACACCTTC | CASSGGGPSYGYTF
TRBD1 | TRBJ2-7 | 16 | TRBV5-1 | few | TGCGCCAGCAGCCCCGGGGACAGAGGTTCCCTACGCGAGCAGTACTTC | CASSPGDRGSLREQYF
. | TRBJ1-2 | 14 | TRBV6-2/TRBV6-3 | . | TGTGCCAGCAGTTACCGGGTCTTCGATGTTGGCTACACCTTC | CASSYRVFDVGYTF
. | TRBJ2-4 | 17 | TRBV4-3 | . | TGCGCCAGCAGCCAAGAGCCTCCTCCCAACAGGGAGAACATTCAGTACTTC | CASSQEPPPNRENIQYF
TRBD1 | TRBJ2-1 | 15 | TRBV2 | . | TGTGCCAGCAGGGGGGACAGGGGGCAATACAATGAGCAGTTCTTC | CASRGDRGQYNEQFF
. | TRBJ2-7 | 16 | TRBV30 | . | TGTGCCTGGAGTACTCGGGCAGTCTTATCCGTCTACGAGCAGTACTTC | CAWSTRAVLSVYEQYF
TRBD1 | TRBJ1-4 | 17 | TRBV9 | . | TGTGCCAGCAGCGAGGGACAGGGAATTTTGTTAAATGAAAAACTGTTTTTT | CASSEGQGILLNEKLFF